The source of this TCR beta chain is a study of shared clonotypes between healthy human individuals. When replicate PCRs were run on unsorted PBMC, they used roughly 270 ng DNA, about 30,000 T cell genomes. The table came from immunoSEQ multiplex PCR; TCRdb's copy has only in-frame clones and leaves some out. This table holds 490,000 or so clones, 70% to 80% found once. The V gene end was trimmed by 4 bases and the J gene end by 4 bases; junction bases not matched to a gene: 7. CDR1 and CDR2 (germline): SGHRS, YFSETQ. This CDR3 comprises 14 residues. The chain recombines TRBV5-1 with TRBJ2-5, with 7 bases fitting TRBD1. Input material: PBMCs. The source of this sequence is a woman between 40 and 50 years old in good health. Some clones in this sample may be carry-over from other donors' samples. The CDR3, as DNA: TGCGCCAGCAGCGGAGCGACAGGGAGAGAGACCCAGTACTTC. Its translation: CASSGATGRETQYF.